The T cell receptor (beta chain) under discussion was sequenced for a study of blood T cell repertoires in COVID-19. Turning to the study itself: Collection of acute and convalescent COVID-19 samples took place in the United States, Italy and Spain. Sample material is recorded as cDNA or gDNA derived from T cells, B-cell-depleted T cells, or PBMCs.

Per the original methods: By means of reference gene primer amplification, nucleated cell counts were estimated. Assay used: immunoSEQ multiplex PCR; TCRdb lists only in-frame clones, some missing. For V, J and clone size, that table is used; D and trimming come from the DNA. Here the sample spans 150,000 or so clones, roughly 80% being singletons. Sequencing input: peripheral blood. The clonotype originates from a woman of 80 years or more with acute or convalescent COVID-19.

The CDR3 reads CASRPGLAGAYNEQFF. Here the CDR3 DNA reads TGTGCCAGCAGACCCGGACTAGCGGGAGCCTACAATGAGCAGTTCTTC. The gene calls are TRBV11-2 and TRBJ2-1; 13 bases align to TRBD2. The CDR3 consists of 16 residues. Germline loops: CDR1 SGHAT, CDR2 FQNNGV. Trimming removed 6 bases from V and 2 bases from J; junction bases left unmatched: 4.